This TCR beta chain comes out of a study of blood T cell repertoires in COVID-19. Study overall: COVID-19 samples from acute and convalescent phases originated in the United States, Italy and Spain. T cells, B-cell-depleted T cells, or PBMCs supplied cDNA or gDNA.

There are a few counts of this clone. The V end was cut by 3 bases, the J end by 0 bases, with 12 bases between. Germline V gene lookup returns CDR1 LNHDA and CDR2 SQIVND (reference sequence). CDR3 length: 16 amino acids. In the original workflow: Using reference gene primer amplification, nucleated cell counts were estimated. TCRdb's copy holds only in-frame clones and misses some; the assay was immunoSEQ multiplex PCR. D and trimming come from the DNA, and the V and J calls and clone size come from that table. The data hold 140,000 to 150,000 clones, with approximately 81% observed a single time. The rearrangement links TRBV19 to TRBJ1-3; D unresolved. This TCR came from a human donor with acute or convalescent COVID-19. The donor label of this sample is uncertain. The sequenced sample consisted of peripheral blood. The CDR3 sequence is CASSMEQLRSGNTIYF. CDR3 bases: TGTGCCAGTAGTATGGAACAGCTTCGCTCTGGAAACACCATATATTTT.